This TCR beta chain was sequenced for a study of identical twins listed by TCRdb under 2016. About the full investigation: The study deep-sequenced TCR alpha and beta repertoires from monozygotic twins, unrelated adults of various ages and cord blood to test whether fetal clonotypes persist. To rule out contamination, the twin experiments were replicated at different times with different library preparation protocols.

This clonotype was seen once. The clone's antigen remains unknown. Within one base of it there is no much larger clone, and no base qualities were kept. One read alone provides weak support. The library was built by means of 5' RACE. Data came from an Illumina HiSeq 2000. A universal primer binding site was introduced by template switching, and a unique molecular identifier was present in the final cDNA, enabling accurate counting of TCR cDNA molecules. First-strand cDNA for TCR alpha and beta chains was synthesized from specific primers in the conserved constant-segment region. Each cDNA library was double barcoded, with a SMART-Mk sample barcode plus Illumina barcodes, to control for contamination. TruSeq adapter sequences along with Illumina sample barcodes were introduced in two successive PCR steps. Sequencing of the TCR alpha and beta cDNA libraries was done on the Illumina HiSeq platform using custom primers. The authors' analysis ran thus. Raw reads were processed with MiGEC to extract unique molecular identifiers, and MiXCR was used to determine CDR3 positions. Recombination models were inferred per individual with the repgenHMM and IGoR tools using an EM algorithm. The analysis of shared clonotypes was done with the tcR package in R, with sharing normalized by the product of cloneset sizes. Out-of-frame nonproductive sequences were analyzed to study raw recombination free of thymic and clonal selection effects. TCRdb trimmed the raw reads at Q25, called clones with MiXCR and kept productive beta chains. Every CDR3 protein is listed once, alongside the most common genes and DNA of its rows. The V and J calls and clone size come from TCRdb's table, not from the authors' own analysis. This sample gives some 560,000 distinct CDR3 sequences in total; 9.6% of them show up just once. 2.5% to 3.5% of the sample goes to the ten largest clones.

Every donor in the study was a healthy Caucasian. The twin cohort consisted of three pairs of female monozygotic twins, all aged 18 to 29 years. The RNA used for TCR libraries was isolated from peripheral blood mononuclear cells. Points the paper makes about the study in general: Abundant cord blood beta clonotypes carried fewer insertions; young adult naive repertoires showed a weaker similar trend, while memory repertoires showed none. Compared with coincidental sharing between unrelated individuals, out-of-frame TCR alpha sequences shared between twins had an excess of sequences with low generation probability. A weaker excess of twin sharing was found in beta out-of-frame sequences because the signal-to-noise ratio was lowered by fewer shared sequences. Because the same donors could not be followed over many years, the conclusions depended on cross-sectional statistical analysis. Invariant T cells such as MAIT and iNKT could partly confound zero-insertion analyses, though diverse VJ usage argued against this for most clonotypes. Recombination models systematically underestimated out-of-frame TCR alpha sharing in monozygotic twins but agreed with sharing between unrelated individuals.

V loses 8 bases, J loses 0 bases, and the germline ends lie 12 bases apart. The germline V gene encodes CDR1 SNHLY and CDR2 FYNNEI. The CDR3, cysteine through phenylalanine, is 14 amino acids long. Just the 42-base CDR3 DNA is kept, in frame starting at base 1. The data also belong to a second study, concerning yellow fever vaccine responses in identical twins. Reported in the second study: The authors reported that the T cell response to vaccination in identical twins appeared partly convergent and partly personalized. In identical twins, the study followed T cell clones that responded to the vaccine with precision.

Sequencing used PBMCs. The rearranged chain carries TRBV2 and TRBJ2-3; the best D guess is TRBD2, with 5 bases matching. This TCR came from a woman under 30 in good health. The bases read TGTGCCAGCGTGGGGAGTACTAGCACAGATACGCAGTATTTT. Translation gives CASVGSTSTDTQYF. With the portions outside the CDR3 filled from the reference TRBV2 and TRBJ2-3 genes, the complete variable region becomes EPEVTQTPSHQVTQMGQEVILRCVPISNHLYFYWYRQILGQKVEFLVSFYNNEISEKSEIFDDQFSVERPDGSNFTLKIRSTKLEDSAMYFCASVGSTSTDTQYFGPGTRLTVL.